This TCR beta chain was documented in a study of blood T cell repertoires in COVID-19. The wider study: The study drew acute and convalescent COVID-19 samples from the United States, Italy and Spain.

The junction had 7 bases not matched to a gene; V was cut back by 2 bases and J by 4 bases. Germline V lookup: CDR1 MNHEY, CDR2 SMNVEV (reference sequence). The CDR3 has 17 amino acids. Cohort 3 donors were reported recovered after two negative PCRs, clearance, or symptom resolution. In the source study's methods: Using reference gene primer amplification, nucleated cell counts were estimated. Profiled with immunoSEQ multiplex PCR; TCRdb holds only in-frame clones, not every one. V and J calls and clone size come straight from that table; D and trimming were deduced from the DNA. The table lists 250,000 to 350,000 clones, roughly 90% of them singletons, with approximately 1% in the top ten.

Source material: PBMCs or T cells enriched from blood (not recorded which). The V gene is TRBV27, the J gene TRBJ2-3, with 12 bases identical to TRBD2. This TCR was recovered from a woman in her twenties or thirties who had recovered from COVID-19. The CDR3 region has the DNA TGTGCCAGCAGTTTAATAGTTCTAGCGGGAGGGCCAGATACGCAGTATTTT. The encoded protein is CASSLIVLAGGPDTQYF.